A single sample gave rise to the 16 T cell receptor beta chains below, sequenced in a study of PD-1 blockade in classical Hodgkin lymphoma. Stated time point: cycle 4 day 1 (C4D1), after 5 to 7 weeks of nivolumab. After autologous stem cell transplantation all patients relapsed, and prior brentuximab vedotin exposure differed between cohorts. Profiling relied on immunoSEQ multiplex PCR, and the TCRdb table lists in-frame clones only, not all of them. The data hold around 20,000 clones, with approximately 80% observed a single time. This specimen consisted of peripheral blood mononuclear cells (PBMCs), obtained before the fourth cycle of nivolumab. All receptors come from a human donor with classical Hodgkin lymphoma.

The chain employs TRBV7-9 and TRBJ1-6, with D maybe TRBD1 (6 bases). The CDR3 contains 14 residues. The V gene's germline CDR1 is SEHNR and CDR2 FQNEAQ (reference sequence). V lost 7 bases and J lost 16, with 23 bases in between. CDR3 residues: CASTTGVALGFLHF. The CDR3 DNA sequence: TGTGCCAGCACGACAGGAGTCGCCCTAGGGTTTCTCCACTTT. The full variable domain, with the rest looked up from reference TRBV7-9 and TRBJ1-6, is DTGVSQNPRHKITKRGQNVTFRCDPISEHNRLYWYRQTLGQGPEFLTYFQNEAQLEKSRLLSDRFSAERPKGSFSTLEIQRTEQGDSAMYLCASTTGVALGFLHFGNGTRLTVT.

The chain combines TRBV25-1 with TRBJ2-3, with D maybe TRBD1 (5 bases). This CDR3 contains 15 residues. V shed 4 bases and J shed 0 bases, with 11 bases lying between them. The V gene's germline CDR1 is MGHDK and CDR2 SYGVNS. The CDR3, as DNA: TGTGCCAGCAGTGCCTCAGGACACAGCACAGATACGCAGTATTTT. Translating gives CASSASGHSTDTQYF.

This chain joins TRBV7-9 and TRBJ2-3; D possibly uses TRBD1 or TRBD2 (6 bases each). The V end lost 4 bases, the J end lost 5 bases, and 25 bases lay between the germline ends. Germline CDR1 is SEHNR and CDR2 is FQNEAQ (reference sequence). The CDR3 length is 18 residues. CDR3 sequence: CASSSWGIARRGKDTQYF. For the CDR3, the DNA is TGTGCCAGCAGCTCTTGGGGAATAGCGAGGAGGGGGAAAGATACGCAGTATTTT.

This rearrangement joins TRBV2 to TRBJ2-7, with D maybe TRBD1 (6 bases). With 8 bases removed from V and 1 base from J, the gap between germline ends came to 12 bases. CDR3 length equals 13 residues. CDR1 is SNHLY and CDR2 is FYNNEI in the germline V gene. This CDR3 reads CASAGQRSYEQYF. The CDR3 nucleotides read TGTGCCAGCGCCGGACAGCGATCCTACGAGCAGTACTTC.

The V call is TRBV30, the J call TRBJ2-6; 11 positions match TRBD1. The CDR3 runs 16 residues. CDR1 and CDR2 from the germline V gene are GTSNPN and SVGIG (reference sequence). The junction had 4 bases not matched to a gene; V was cut back by 4 bases and J by 2 bases. The CDR3 sequence: CAWTGQGAPGANVLTF. The CDR3 nucleotides read TGTGCCTGGACAGGACAGGGGGCGCCTGGGGCCAACGTCCTGACTTTC.

This chain uses TRBV9 with TRBJ1-4; D ambiguous. The germline V gene has CDR1 SGDLS and CDR2 YYNGEE. Trimming stripped 4 bases from V and 6 bases from J, with 7 bases between. The CDR3 sequence is 12 residues long. The CDR3 loop is CASSLQYEKLFF. CDR3 sequence (DNA): TGTGCCAGCAGCCTTCAGTATGAAAAACTGTTTTTT.

The chain couples TRBV5-1 to TRBJ1-4; D not resolved. V lost 0 bases to trimming and J lost 11 bases, with 20 bases between them. Germline CDR1 and CDR2: SGHRS and YFSETQ. The CDR3 loop spans 16 amino acids. The CDR3 loop reads CASSLAQVIQSEKLFF. DNA for the CDR3: TGCGCCAGCAGCTTGGCCCAAGTAATACAGTCTGAGAAACTGTTTTTT.

This clone was found once. DNA for the CDR3: TGCGCCAGCAGTGCACAACAGGGGTCCTATCAGCCCCAGCATTTT. Translating it yields CASSAQQGSYQPQHF. The gene calls are TRBV10-2 and TRBJ1-5; TRBD1 agrees at 7 bases. The V gene end was trimmed by 4 bases and the J gene end by 5 bases; junction bases not matched to a gene: 8. CDR3 length equals 15 residues. Germline assignment: CDR1 WSHSY and CDR2 SAAADI.

The chain carries TRBV27 and TRBJ1-1; 7 bases align to TRBD1. CDR3 length: 13 amino acids. Germline V lookup: CDR1 MNHEY, CDR2 SMNVEV (reference sequence). The V and J ends lost 6 bases and 5 bases, in that order; junction bases with no gene match: 6. CDR3 protein: CASRDRVATEAFF. The CDR3 coding sequence is TGTGCCAGCAGAGACAGGGTAGCGACTGAAGCTTTCTTT.

The chain joins TRBV16 to TRBJ1-4; 10 bases align to TRBD1. V gave up 3 bases and J gave up 4 bases; unmatched junction bases: 2. This CDR3 is 15 amino acids long. Looked up from germline, CDR1 is KGHSY and CDR2 is FQNENV. The CDR3 spells CASSQGQGNNEKLFF. The CDR3 DNA follows: TGTGCCAGCAGCCAGGGACAGGGGAATAATGAAAAACTGTTTTTT.

In its sample, this clone was seen once. The chain recombines TRBV19 with TRBJ2-3; 8 nucleotides match TRBD2. Germline CDR1 is LNHDA and CDR2 is SQIVND (reference sequence). This CDR3 is built from 18 residues. J was trimmed by 0 bases and V by 4 bases; bases with no gene match: 12. The CDR3 region is CASSRPRGGPSSTDTQYF. CDR3 coding DNA: TGTGCCAGTAGTAGACCCCGGGGGGGGCCATCTAGCACAGATACGCAGTATTTT.

By its share, this clone is medium-sized. The chain couples TRBV5-1 to TRBJ2-5; 7 nucleotides align to TRBD1. Trimming took 4 bases from V and 0 from J; bases not matched to a gene: 3. The germline V gene encodes CDR1 SGHRS and CDR2 YFSETQ. The CDR3 is made up of 14 amino acids. The CDR3 is CASSQGQDQETQYF. DNA of the CDR3: TGCGCCAGCAGCCAAGGACAGGACCAAGAGACCCAGTACTTC.

The chain joins TRBV1 to TRBJ1-2. TRBV1 has pseudogene status. This CDR3 comprises 18 residues. CDR3 amino acids: CTSSHEGREKAFNYGYTF. CDR3 nucleotide sequence: TGCACCAGCAGCCATGAGGGTCGGGAAAAGGCGTTTAACTATGGCTACACCTTC.

Within the sample, this clone is medium-sized (0.01 to 0.1%). J is TRBJ1-3 and V is TRBV14, with D tentatively TRBD1 (5 bases). This CDR3 contains 20 residues. V lost 0 bases and J 2 bases, leaving 23 bases between the germline ends. Germline lookup yields CDR1 SGHDN and CDR2 FVKESK. The DNA for the CDR3 is TGTGCCAGCAGCCAAGATAGTGGGGTCTGGGACGGACGGCCTGGAAACACCATATATTTT. Translated, it gives CASSQDSGVWDGRPGNTIYF.

In its sample, this clone was seen a few times. V and J are TRBV14 and TRBJ1-6, with D unclear. Germline V lookup: CDR1 SGHDN, CDR2 FVKESK. This CDR3 comprises 12 residues. V was shortened by 2 bases and J by 8 bases, with 4 bases between the two germline ends. CDR3 nucleotides: TGTGCCAGCAGCCAATCCTATTCACCCCTCCACTTT. The encoded protein is CASSQSYSPLHF.

CDR3 sequence reads: CASSPSELAPWTDTQYF. DNA of the CDR3: TGTGCCAGCAGCCCCTCGGAGCTAGCGCCATGGACAGATACGCAGTATTTT. This sequence joins TRBV9 and TRBJ2-3; D perhaps matches TRBD2 (6 bases). In germline, CDR1 is SGDLS, CDR2 YYNGEE. The CDR3 has 17 amino acids. Trimming removed 4 bases at V and 3 bases at J, with 21 bases between.